The clone carrying this T cell receptor (beta chain) was seen just once. The antigen is unknown. A read error may produce the germline difference seen at one junction end. CDR3 length equals 15 residues. The V gene's germline CDR1 is SEHNR and CDR2 FQNEAQ (reference sequence). The sample belongs to a study of cytomegalovirus exposure and HLA in healthy donors. A multiplex PCR was run with 60 Vbeta primers and 13 Jbeta primers. Profiling relied on immunoSEQ multiplex PCR, and the TCRdb table lists in-frame clones only, not all of them. The profile shows tens of thousands of clones, approximately 80% of them singletons. Study conclusions and caveats: Later on, an analysis showed TCR association rates differing by HLA locus, with DRB1 the most and HLA-C the fewest. There were some public TCRs occurring in many donors, but most TCR sequences were rare.

The source material was PBMCs. The chain carries TRBV7-9 and TRBJ1-5; 7 bases align to TRBD1. The TCR comes from a woman aged 25 to 45 in good health and CMV-seronegative. The CDR3 here is CSSSQGTVSNQPQHF. CDR3 nucleotides: TGTTCCAGCAGCCAAGGGACAGTCAGCAATCAGCCCCAGCATTTT.